A selection of T cell receptor beta chains follows, all from one sample in a study of blood T cells in healthy people across ages. Via MiXCR, TCRdb re-called the 5' RACE reads, giving one row per CDR3 protein. The sample records just over 800,000 distinct CDR3 sequences, 62% being singletons. The sample was blood. The receptors were sampled from a man aged 25 to 45 in good health. Both conserved end residues are part of each CDR3. D genes are given only for firm matches. Not all rows give a size; the values are once, few, many and, for expanded clones, a class.

V: TRBV7-2; size: many; D: .; J: TRBJ2-3; DNA: TGTGCCAGCAGCTTAGCAACAGATACGCAGTATTTT; CDR3: CASSLATDTQYF
V: TRBV4-3; size: few; D: .; J: TRBJ1-2; DNA: TGCGCCAGCAGCCTAGATGGGCGTGGCTACACCTTC; CDR3: CASSLDGRGYTF
V: TRBV27; size: .; D: .; J: TRBJ1-2; DNA: TGTGCCAGCAGTCGTGGGTTCTACGGCTACACCTTC; CDR3: CASSRGFYGYTF
V: TRBV10-3; size: .; D: TRBD1; J: TRBJ1-6; DNA: TGTGCCATCAGTGGCGGGACAGGGTACTCACCCCTCCACTTT; CDR3: CAISGGTGYSPLHF
V: TRBV7-2; size: few; D: TRBD2; J: TRBJ2-3; DNA: TGTGCCAGCAGCTTGTTTCTCCCGGGACTAGCGTCAGATACGCAGTATTTT; CDR3: CASSLFLPGLASDTQYF
V: TRBV10-3; size: .; D: TRBD1; J: TRBJ2-7; DNA: TGTGCCATCAGTGAGGACAGGGAATTAGCCGAGCAGTACTTC; CDR3: CAISEDRELAEQYF
V: TRBV10-3; size: .; D: .; J: TRBJ2-7; DNA: TGTGCCATCAGTGAGTCTAGAAGTACCGTTTACGAGCAGTACTTC; CDR3: CAISESRSTVYEQYF
V: TRBV20-1; size: few; D: TRBD1; J: TRBJ2-7; DNA: TGCAGTGCTACGGGACAGGGGTACGAGCAGTACTTC; CDR3: CSATGQGYEQYF
V: TRBV28; size: .; D: TRBD1; J: TRBJ1-2; DNA: TGTGCCAGCAGTTGGGGAGGGGGCGACTATGGCTACACCTTC; CDR3: CASSWGGGDYGYTF
V: TRBV4-3; size: .; D: .; J: TRBJ2-1; DNA: TGCGCCAGCAGCCGAGACGGGACATCCAATGAGCAGTTCTTC; CDR3: CASSRDGTSNEQFF
V: TRBV4-2; size: few; D: TRBD2; J: TRBJ2-1; DNA: TGTGCCAGCAGCCAAGAAGCGGGGGGGCTAAGTAATGAGCAGTTCTTC; CDR3: CASSQEAGGLSNEQFF
V: TRBV6-6; size: few; D: .; J: TRBJ2-3; DNA: TGCGCCAGCGGTACCAGGGGACTCCTAAGGAACACAGATACGCAGTATTTT; CDR3: CASGTRGLLRNTDTQYF
V: TRBV9; size: .; D: TRBD2; J: TRBJ2-3; DNA: TGTGCCAGCAGCGTAGCACCTAGCGGGGGTTCAGATACGCAGTATTTT; CDR3: CASSVAPSGGSDTQYF
V: TRBV9; size: .; D: .; J: TRBJ2-3; DNA: TGTGCCACTGCGCTTGGGGGGGCTAGCACAGATACGCAGTATTTT; CDR3: CATALGGASTDTQYF
V: TRBV20-1; size: .; D: .; J: TRBJ2-1; DNA: TGCAGTGCTCGACAGAGACGGGCCTCCTACAATGAGCAGTTCTTC; CDR3: CSARQRRASYNEQFF
V: TRBV3-1; size: .; D: .; J: TRBJ1-1; DNA: TGTGCCAGCAGCCAAGAGGGGACAAGCAACACTGAAGCTTTCTTT; CDR3: CASSQEGTSNTEAFF
V: TRBV7-3; size: .; D: .; J: TRBJ2-5; DNA: TGTGCCAGCAGCTTCGGGACCCCCGGGCGGGCGACCCAGTACTTC; CDR3: CASSFGTPGRATQYF
V: TRBV7-2; size: .; D: TRBD2; J: TRBJ2-7; DNA: TGTGCCAGCAGCTTAGAAGCGGCTAGCGGGGCCTACGAGCAGTACTTC; CDR3: CASSLEAASGAYEQYF
V: TRBV27; size: few; D: TRBD2; J: TRBJ2-7; DNA: TGTGCCAGCAGTCGGTTTGCGGGAGGGCTGGACGAGCAGTACTTC; CDR3: CASSRFAGGLDEQYF
V: TRBV6-5; size: once; D: TRBD1; J: TRBJ1-6; DNA: TGTGCCAGCAGTTACGTAGACAGGGGTAATTCACCCCTCCACTTT; CDR3: CASSYVDRGNSPLHF
V: TRBV20-1; size: few; D: .; J: TRBJ1-2; DNA: TGCAGTGCTATCACGGTTGCTGGCGGCTACACCTTC; CDR3: CSAITVAGGYTF
V: TRBV9; size: .; D: .; J: TRBJ2-3; DNA: TGTGCCAGCAGTAAGACGGGCGGGGGCCCAGATACGCAGTATTTT; CDR3: CASSKTGGGPDTQYF
V: TRBV2; size: .; D: TRBD2; J: TRBJ2-1; DNA: TGTGCCAGCAGCACTAGCGGGGGCCTTTCGGTTGAGCAGTTCTTC; CDR3: CASSTSGGLSVEQFF
V: TRBV27; size: .; D: .; J: TRBJ1-5; DNA: TGTGCCAGCAGCGAGGGGGGACTGGGCAATCAGCCCCAGCATTTT; CDR3: CASSEGGLGNQPQHF
V: TRBV7-9; size: .; D: .; J: TRBJ1-2; DNA: TGTGCCAGCAGCCCAAGGGGATTTAACTATGGCTACACCTTC; CDR3: CASSPRGFNYGYTF
V: TRBV5-1; size: .; D: TRBD2; J: TRBJ2-3; DNA: TGCGCCAGCAGCTCCGGGACGACTAGCGGGGTCAGGGGCACAGATACGCAGTATTTT; CDR3: CASSSGTTSGVRGTDTQYF
V: TRBV27; size: few; D: .; J: TRBJ2-5; DNA: TGTGCCAGCAGTTCCCGGACTGGAACCCAAGAGACCCAGTACTTC; CDR3: CASSSRTGTQETQYF
V: TRBV20-1; size: .; D: TRBD2; J: TRBJ2-5; DNA: TGCAGTGCCGGGGGGGCAGCTTACCAAGAGACCCAGTACTTC; CDR3: CSAGGAAYQETQYF
V: TRBV12-3/TRBV12-4; size: .; D: .; J: TRBJ2-2; DNA: TGTGCCAGCACCCTCACCGGGGAGCTGTTTTTT; CDR3: CASTLTGELFF
V: TRBV28; size: many; D: TRBD1; J: TRBJ2-7; DNA: TGTGCCAGCAGCCCCGGGACAGGTCCCTACGAGCAGTACTTC; CDR3: CASSPGTGPYEQYF
V: TRBV27; size: once; D: .; J: TRBJ2-5; DNA: TGTGCCAGCAGTTTTCACAGGGCCAGCTTCGGGGAGCAGTACTTC; CDR3: CASSFHRASFGEQYF
V: TRBV2; size: .; D: .; J: TRBJ1-1; DNA: TGTGCCAGCAGTGAAGCGGAAGAATCTGAAGCTTTCTTT; CDR3: CASSEAEESEAFF
V: TRBV20-1; size: .; D: TRBD2; J: TRBJ2-1; DNA: TGCAGTGCTAGGGCCCAGGCGGGGGGGGCGGGCAATGAGCAGTTCTTC; CDR3: CSARAQAGGAGNEQFF
V: TRBV20-1; size: .; D: .; J: TRBJ2-3; DNA: TGCAGTGCTAGAGCCGATCATACCCTAGGGGCAGATACGCAGTATTTT; CDR3: CSARADHTLGADTQYF
V: TRBV3-1; size: .; D: .; J: TRBJ2-1; DNA: TGTGCCAGCAGCCAACCTCCGGGACTCCCTGAGCAGTTCTTC; CDR3: CASSQPPGLPEQFF
V: TRBV5-1; size: few; D: .; J: TRBJ2-1; DNA: TGCGCCAGCAGCCAAGGGGGGGGATATAGGAATGAGCAGTTCTTC; CDR3: CASSQGGGYRNEQFF
V: TRBV5-1; size: few; D: TRBD2; J: TRBJ2-3; DNA: TGCGCCAGTAAATGGAGCGGGGAAAGAGATACGCAGTATTTT; CDR3: CASKWSGERDTQYF
V: TRBV5-4; size: .; D: .; J: TRBJ1-2; DNA: TGTGCCAGCAGCTTGGGCCCCGGGACGGTGATTGGCTGCACCTTC; CDR3: CASSLGPGTVIGCTF
V: TRBV5-4; size: .; D: .; J: TRBJ1-1; DNA: TGTGCCAGCAGCTTGGCCCACGAGGGACCGCAAGCTTTCTTT; CDR3: CASSLAHEGPQAFF
V: TRBV20-1; size: .; D: .; J: TRBJ1-4; DNA: TGCAGTGCTAGGCCGGGGGGAAGGAATGAAAAACTGTTTTTT; CDR3: CSARPGGRNEKLFF
V: TRBV4-3; size: .; D: .; J: TRBJ2-7; DNA: TGCGCCAGCAGCCAAGTTGCCTCGGCCTACGAGCAGTACTTC; CDR3: CASSQVASAYEQYF
V: TRBV2; size: .; D: TRBD1; J: TRBJ2-7; DNA: TGTGCCAGCAGATGGACAGGGAACTACGAGCAGTACTTC; CDR3: CASRWTGNYEQYF
V: TRBV20-1; size: .; D: .; J: TRBJ2-3; DNA: TGCAGTGCTACATCTAGCGCAGATACGCAGTATTTT; CDR3: CSATSSADTQYF
V: TRBV27; size: .; D: .; J: TRBJ1-6; DNA: TGTGCCAGCAGTTTTTCGGTGAGCTCCTATAATTCACCCCTCCACTTT; CDR3: CASSFSVSSYNSPLHF
V: TRBV6-1; size: once; D: TRBD1; J: TRBJ1-2; DNA: TGTGCCAGCATTAAGGACCCGGGACAGACAAATGGCTACACCTTC; CDR3: CASIKDPGQTNGYTF
V: TRBV20-1; size: .; D: .; J: TRBJ2-1; DNA: TGCAGTGCTAGGGGATATTCATTGAATGAGCAGTTCTTC; CDR3: CSARGYSLNEQFF
V: TRBV27; size: few; D: TRBD2; J: TRBJ2-1; DNA: TGTGCCAGCAGTTTACTGCTAGCGGGGGGCCGGCACAATGAGCAGTTCTTC; CDR3: CASSLLLAGGRHNEQFF